These T cell receptor beta chains were read from a single sample in a study of shared clonotypes between healthy human individuals. Clones were read by immunoSEQ multiplex PCR, and TCRdb kept only the in-frame ones, dropping some. Among about 700,000 clones listed, under 80% were seen once. Material: memory CD4+ T cells sorted from blood. These receptors were taken from a woman in her 30s in good health. Each CDR3 is given with its conserved first and last residue. Fields, in order: J gene, clone size, V gene, CDR3 protein. A row's size may be missing; if present it is once, few, many or a size class.

>TRBJ2-3|.|TRBV5-4
CASSSAGDSTDTQYF
>TRBJ2-3|.|TRBV6-4
CASSFRGSTDTQYF
>TRBJ2-3|.|TRBV2
CASARGDRAADTQYF
>TRBJ2-3|once|TRBV25-1
CASSGRLADLTDTQYF
>TRBJ1-1|.|TRBV7-2
CASSLGTGKDTEAFF
>TRBJ2-1|.|TRBV5-8
CASSSVTGGPNEQFF
>TRBJ2-1|.|TRBV6-1
CASSALAGGTGEQFF
>TRBJ1-1|.|TRBV5-1
CASSLASGQGNTEAFF
>TRBJ2-7|.|TRBV7-9
CASSLGMGRAGGTYEQYF
>TRBJ1-4|.|TRBV27
CASSFRVGEKLFF
>TRBJ2-5|.|TRBV7-4
CASSRNPAREETQYF
>TRBJ1-1|.|TRBV25-1
CASSGAVPPEAFF
>TRBJ2-1|.|TRBV29-1
CSVEFHNEQFF
>TRBJ2-7|.|TRBV18
CASSPDSASYEQYF
>TRBJ2-3|.|TRBV11-2
CASSQWTRSIDTQYF
>TRBJ1-2|.|TRBV19
CASSLRHLIRSGYTF
>TRBJ2-1|.|TRBV13
CASSPRDTNEQFF
>TRBJ2-3|.|TRBV30
CAWSVRETDTQYF
>TRBJ2-7|.|TRBV7-2
CASRRGAPPYEQYF
>TRBJ2-7|.|TRBV19
CATTRGAHPYEQYF
>TRBJ1-1|few|TRBV18
CASSPRRQGALHTEAFF
>TRBJ1-1|.|TRBV28
CASNRGRLNTEAFF
>TRBJ2-1|many|TRBV19
CASSLQGVGEQFF
>TRBJ1-1|.|TRBV5-1
CASSLVIAVSGTEAFF
>TRBJ2-7|.|TRBV7-2
CASSLAWGKGYEQYF
>TRBJ1-2|.|TRBV5-6
CASSFRQGVYGYTF
>TRBJ1-5|few|TRBV28
CASSSGGTNSNQPQHF
>TRBJ2-1|.|TRBV5-1
CASSPRTGNEQFF
>TRBJ1-6|.|TRBV5-4
CASSFAGDGSPLHF
>TRBJ2-7|many|TRBV5-1
CASSLVSGYEQYF
>TRBJ2-1|.|TRBV11-3
CASSLMGDTGYEQFF
>TRBJ1-5|.|TRBV6-6
CASSAEGQTSNQPQHF
>TRBJ1-5|once|TRBV5-1
CASSLTGALNQPQHF
>TRBJ2-3|.|TRBV5-4
CASRSTDTQYF
>TRBJ2-1|.|TRBV5-1
CASSEGAASYNEQFF
>TRBJ1-2|.|TRBV29-1
CSVEEQSYGYTF
>TRBJ1-1|.|TRBV5-1
CASSARANTEAFF
>TRBJ2-7|.|TRBV6-1
CASRRQQGSEQYF
>TRBJ2-1|.|TRBV6-5
CASSRGQGVAYEQFF
>TRBJ1-5|.|TRBV10-3
CAISEPGGQPQHF